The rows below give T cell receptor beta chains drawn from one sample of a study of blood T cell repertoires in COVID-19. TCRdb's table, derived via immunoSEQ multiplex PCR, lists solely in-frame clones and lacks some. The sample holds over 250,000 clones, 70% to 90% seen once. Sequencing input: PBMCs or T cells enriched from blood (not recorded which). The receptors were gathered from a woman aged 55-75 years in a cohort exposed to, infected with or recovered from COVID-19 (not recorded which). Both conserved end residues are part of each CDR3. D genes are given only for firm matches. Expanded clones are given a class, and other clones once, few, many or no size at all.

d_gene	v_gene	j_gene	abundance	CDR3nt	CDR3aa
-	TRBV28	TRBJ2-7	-	TGTGCCATTCGAGGGGACTTGACCTACGAGCAGTACTTC	CAIRGDLTYEQYF
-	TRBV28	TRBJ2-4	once	TGTGCCAGCAGTTTGTCCGAGGGTGGAGTTTCGGGTGGGAAAAACATTCAGTACTTC	CASSLSEGGVSGGKNIQYF
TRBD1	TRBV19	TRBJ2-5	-	TGTGCCAGTAGTAATGGACAGGGGGTTTGGTTGCCCCAGTACTTC	CASSNGQGVWLPQYF
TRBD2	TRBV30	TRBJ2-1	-	TGTGCCTGGGGAGCGGGAGGGCCAAGTGAGCAGTTCTTC	CAWGAGGPSEQFF
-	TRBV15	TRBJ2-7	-	TGTGCCACCAGCAGAGATCCAGGGCAGAACGAGCAGTACTTC	CATSRDPGQNEQYF
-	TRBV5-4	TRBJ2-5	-	TGTGCCAGCAGCTCCCTTACCTTAACCAACTCACCCCAAGAGACCCAGTACTTC	CASSSLTLTNSPQETQYF
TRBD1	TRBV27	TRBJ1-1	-	TGTGCCAGCAGTCCCAGTTCGACAGGGGGAAGAACTGAAGCTTTCTTT	CASSPSSTGGRTEAFF
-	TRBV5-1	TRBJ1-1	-	TGCGCCAGCAGCTTGTTACCCCCGCGGGAAACTTACACTGAAGCTTTCTTT	CASSLLPPRETYTEAFF
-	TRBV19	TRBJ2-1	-	TGTGCCAGTAGTAGGGACATAGTAGCGAATGAGCAGTTCTTC	CASSRDIVANEQFF
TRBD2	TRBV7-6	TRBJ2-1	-	TGTGCCAGCAGCTCACCGGGACTAGCGGGAGCGGCCTACAATGAGCAGTTCTTC	CASSSPGLAGAAYNEQFF
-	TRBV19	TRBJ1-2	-	TGTGCCAGTTACCCGAGGGGCTACACCTTC	CASYPRGYTF
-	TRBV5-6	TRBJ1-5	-	TGTGCCAGCAGCTTCAGGTCCTCGGGCAATCAGCCCCAGCATTTT	CASSFRSSGNQPQHF
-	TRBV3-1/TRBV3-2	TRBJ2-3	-	TGTGCCAGCAGCCAGCGAGGGTCTAGCACAGATACGCAGTATTTT	CASSQRGSSTDTQYF
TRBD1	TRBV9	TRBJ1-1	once	TGTGCCAGCAGCACCCCCCGTGGGACAGGGGGCACTGAAGCTTTCTTT	CASSTPRGTGGTEAFF
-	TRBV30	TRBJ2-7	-	TGTGCCTGGGGGAGCTCCTCCTACGAGCAGTACTTC	CAWGSSSYEQYF